This passage covers 24 T cell receptor beta chains from one sample sequenced in a study of cytomegalovirus exposure and HLA in healthy donors. Both 60 Vbeta primers and 13 Jbeta primers went into the PCR. Libraries were prepared by immunoSEQ multiplex PCR; TCRdb keeps only in-frame clonotypes and omits some of them. The sample yields hundreds of thousands of clones, approximately 82% seen once. Sequenced material: PBMCs. These receptors originate from a man between 18 and 35 years old in good health and CMV-seronegative.

The chain combines TRBV13 with TRBJ2-5; TRBD1 matches 8 bases. Germline values: CDR1 PRHDT, CDR2 FYEKMQ (reference sequence). This CDR3 contains 15 residues. Trimming took 6 bases from V and 5 from J; bases not matched to a gene: 11. The DNA of the CDR3 is TGTGCCAGCAGACCGACAGGGGAGATCCGGGAGACCCAGTACTTC. Amino acids: CASRPTGEIRETQYF.

This clone turned up a few times. The rearrangement links TRBV6-1 to TRBJ2-2; no firm D call. Per germline, CDR1 MNHNS and CDR2 SASEGT. Trimming pared 10 bases from V and 0 bases from J, leaving 12 bases between. The CDR3 has 14 residues. CDR3 in DNA: TGTGCCACTGTGGAGCGAGCGAACACCGGGGAGCTGTTTTTT. Amino acid sequence: CATVERANTGELFF.

This clone occurred a few times. This chain uses TRBV19 with TRBJ2-7; 7 bases fit TRBD2. J lost 2 bases, V lost 1 base, and 2 bases had no gene match. The CDR3 consists of 14 residues. The germline V gene has CDR1 LNHDA and CDR2 SQIVND (reference sequence). In nucleotides, the CDR3 is TGTGCCAGTAGTATAGGCGGGAGTGCCTACGAGCAGTACTTC. This encodes CASSIGGSAYEQYF.

The J gene is TRBJ1-4, the V gene TRBV21-1; no check of the table's D call, TRBD1, against the DNA was made. TRBV21-1 is a pseudogene segment. CDR3 length: 15 residues. Here the CDR3 reads CASSSYRGYNEKLFF. The DNA for the CDR3 is TGTGCCAGCAGCAGCTACAGGGGATATAATGAAAAACTGTTTTTT.

The chain employs TRBV5-1 and TRBJ2-4; TRBD1 matches 7 bases. The junction had 13 bases not matched to a gene; V was cut back by 1 base and J by 9 bases. This CDR3 has 16 residues. Germline V lookup: CDR1 SGHRS, CDR2 YFSETQ. CDR3 sequence: CASSLRRQGGSGIQYF. CDR3 DNA: TGCGCCAGCAGCTTGCGGAGACAGGGCGGCTCAGGCATTCAGTACTTC.

This clone was detected only a few times. J is TRBJ2-3 and V is TRBV5-4; TRBD1 is a possible D gene (7 bases). The V gene's germline CDR1 is SGHNT and CDR2 YYREEE (reference sequence). Trimming took off 3 bases at V and 1 base at J, with 15 bases between the two ends. The CDR3 totals 16 residues. The CDR3 nucleotides are TGTGCCAGCAGCTCAATCAGGGGGGATGGCACAGATACGCAGTATTTT. It translates to CASSSIRGDGTDTQYF.

V usage is TRBV5-1 and J usage is TRBJ2-5, with a tentative D call TRBD2 (6 bases). V shed 2 bases and J shed 11 bases, with 22 bases lying between them. Germline lookup yields CDR1 SGHRS and CDR2 YFSETQ. The CDR3 is 15 amino acids. The CDR3 DNA reads as TGCGCCAGCAGCTTCCCCTCTGGGGGGTCTTGGGAGCAGTACTTC. Translation gives CASSFPSGGSWEQYF.

The chain is built from TRBV27 and TRBJ2-1; D gene unclear. V was trimmed by 6 bases and J by 0 bases, leaving 6 bases between them. This CDR3 has 13 amino acids. CDR1 and CDR2 from the germline V gene are MNHEY and SMNVEV (reference sequence). CDR3 region: CASRLSSYNEQFF. The CDR3 coding sequence is TGTGCCAGCAGACTTAGCTCCTACAATGAGCAGTTCTTC.

The genes are TRBV2 and TRBJ2-6; tentatively, D is TRBD1 (6 bases). This CDR3 spans 14 amino acids. V was pared by 10 bases and J by 0 bases, with 10 bases between. Germline V gives CDR1 SNHLY, CDR2 FYNNEI. CDR3 coding DNA: TGTGCCACTCACAGGGACTCTGGGGCCAACGTCCTGACTTTC. This codes for CATHRDSGANVLTF.

This clone turned up a few times. This CDR3 reads CASTSGRAGGGEQYF. CDR3 nucleotides: TGTGCCAGTACTAGCGGGAGGGCCGGGGGGGGCGAGCAGTACTTC. V is TRBV2 and J is TRBJ2-7; 13 bases fit TRBD2. Germline CDR1 and CDR2: SNHLY and FYNNEI. Trimming took 9 bases from V and 6 from J; bases not matched to a gene: 11. The CDR3 is made up of 15 amino acids.

The genes are TRBV30 and TRBJ2-2; a weak D match, TRBD2 (7 bases). Germline CDR1 GTSNPN, CDR2 SVGIG (reference sequence). CDR3 size: 15 residues. V was cut by 5 bases and J by 2 bases, with 15 bases left in between. CDR3 sequence: CAWSGGRGNTGELFF. The DNA of the CDR3 is TGTGCCTGGTCGGGGGGCCGCGGTAACACCGGGGAGCTGTTTTTT.

The chain couples TRBV19 to TRBJ1-5, with D possibly TRBD1 on 5 matching bases. V was shortened by 6 bases and J by 3 bases, with 9 bases between the two germline ends. The germline CDR1 and CDR2 sequences are LNHDA and SQIVND (reference sequence). This CDR3 has 13 amino acids. CDR3 nucleotide sequence: TGTGCCAGTAGCCAGGGATTCAATCAGCCCCAGCATTTT. It encodes CASSQGFNQPQHF.

The chain employs TRBV30 and TRBJ1-1; no clear D gene. V lost 3 bases to trimming and J lost 5 bases, with 10 bases between them. CDR1 and CDR2 (germline): GTSNPN, SVGIG (reference sequence). The CDR3 is 12 residues long. The CDR3: CAWRAVRTEAFF. In nucleotides, the CDR3 is TGTGCCTGGAGGGCAGTCCGAACTGAAGCTTTCTTT.

A word on this clone: Within the sample, other DNA sequences also encode this same CDR3. V is TRBV4-1 and J is TRBJ2-7; tentatively, D is TRBD1 (6 bases). This CDR3 region has 14 residues. V was shortened by 1 base and J by 1 base, with 8 bases between the two germline ends. Per germline, CDR1 MGHRA and CDR2 YSYEKL. CDR3 sequence reads: CASSQGRGSYEQYF. CDR3 bases: TGCGCCAGCAGCCAAGGAAGGGGGTCCTACGAGCAGTACTTC.

The chain couples TRBV29-1 to TRBJ1-1; weak D call: TRBD1 (6 bases). The CDR3 totals 13 residues. Per the germline V gene, CDR1 is SQVTM and CDR2 is ANQGSEA. V was cut by 3 bases and J by 4 bases, with 12 bases left in between. The CDR3 DNA reads TGCAGCGTTGATCCCGACAGGTCCACTGAAGCTTTCTTT. Its protein is CSVDPDRSTEAFF.

V usage is TRBV5-1 and J usage is TRBJ1-5; no reliable D call. V was cut by 0 bases and J by 10 bases, with 17 bases left in between. Germline lookup yields CDR1 SGHRS and CDR2 YFSETQ. The CDR3 extends over 15 amino acids. CDR3 sequence: CASSLGGDGVSPQHF. The CDR3 bases are TGCGCCAGCAGCTTGGGCGGGGATGGGGTCAGCCCCCAGCATTTT.

The chain recombines TRBV2 with TRBJ2-7, with D perhaps TRBD1 (5 bases). V was cut by 0 bases and J by 2 bases, with 20 bases left in between. The germline gives CDR1 SNHLY, CDR2 FYNNEI. The CDR3 spans 18 residues. CDR3 bases: TGTGCCAGCAGTGAAGCGCATAGAAGGACACAAAACCCCTACGAGCAGTACTTC. Its translation: CASSEAHRRTQNPYEQYF.

The count of this clone is one. The J gene is TRBJ2-5, the V gene TRBV4-1, with 9 positions matching TRBD1. V lost 5 bases, J lost 2 bases, and 9 bases stayed unmatched. Germline-derived CDR1 and CDR2 are MGHRA and YSYEKL. The CDR3 extends over 16 amino acids. CDR3 DNA sequence: TGCGCCAGCAGCGCCCCTGGGGACAGGGAACAAGAGACCCAGTACTTC. Amino acid sequence: CASSAPGDREQETQYF.

In its sample, this clone was seen a few times. V usage is TRBV6-1 and J usage is TRBJ2-7; no definite D call. The ends were cut back, 5 bases at V and 3 bases at J, with 17 bases in the middle. This CDR3 spans 15 amino acids. Germline V gives CDR1 MNHNS, CDR2 SASEGT. The CDR3 nucleotides are TGTGCCAGCAGTAGAACTTCGCCCGCTGACTACGAGCAGTACTTC. Its protein product is CASSRTSPADYEQYF.

The rearrangement links TRBV30 to TRBJ2-1, with 13 nucleotides matching TRBD2. Trimming took 1 base from V and 6 from J; bases not matched to a gene: 15. Germline loops: CDR1 GTSNPN, CDR2 SVGIG (reference sequence). The CDR3 is 19 residues long. The CDR3 DNA sequence: TGTGCCTGGAGTGGAGGGTCAGGGACTAGCGGGATCGGGGTCAATGAGCAGTTCTTC. Protein sequence: CAWSGGSGTSGIGVNEQFF.

The rearrangement uses TRBV19 and TRBJ1-5; possibly TRBD1 for D (5 bases). The germline V gene has CDR1 LNHDA and CDR2 SQIVND (reference sequence). CDR3 size: 13 residues. V was cut by 9 bases and J by 10 bases, with 19 bases left in between. This CDR3 reads CASNPQGVSPQHF. The CDR3 DNA reads as TGTGCCAGCAACCCACAAGGGGTCAGCCCCCAGCATTTT.

This rearrangement joins TRBV6-5 to TRBJ1-6; D call uncertain. This CDR3 has 15 residues. Germline CDR1 and CDR2: MNHEY and SVGAGI. V gave up 6 bases and J gave up 7 bases, with 16 bases separating them. The CDR3 DNA follows: TGTGCCAGCAGCGTTGGCTGGGGAGGGAATTCACCCCTCCACTTT. Its translation: CASSVGWGGNSPLHF.

The rearrangement links TRBV6-5 to TRBJ1-2; TRBD1 matches at 12 bases. The CDR3 length is 15 residues. The V and J ends lost 0 bases and 8 bases, in that order; junction bases with no gene match: 4. CDR1 is MNHEY and CDR2 is SVGAGI in the germline V gene. CDR3 protein: CASSYSGTGGEGYTF. CDR3 sequence (DNA): TGTGCCAGCAGTTACTCCGGGACAGGGGGCGAAGGCTACACCTTC.

This rearrangement joins TRBV5-4 to TRBJ2-5; 16 bases are shared with TRBD2. V was clipped by 4 bases and J by 5 bases; unmatched bases: 8. Germline values: CDR1 SGHNT, CDR2 YYREEE (reference sequence). The CDR3 spans 17 residues. The CDR3 nucleotides are TGTGCCAGCAGCCTCGGGACTAGCGGGAGGGGCGGGGAGACCCAGTACTTC. Protein sequence: CASSLGTSGRGGETQYF.